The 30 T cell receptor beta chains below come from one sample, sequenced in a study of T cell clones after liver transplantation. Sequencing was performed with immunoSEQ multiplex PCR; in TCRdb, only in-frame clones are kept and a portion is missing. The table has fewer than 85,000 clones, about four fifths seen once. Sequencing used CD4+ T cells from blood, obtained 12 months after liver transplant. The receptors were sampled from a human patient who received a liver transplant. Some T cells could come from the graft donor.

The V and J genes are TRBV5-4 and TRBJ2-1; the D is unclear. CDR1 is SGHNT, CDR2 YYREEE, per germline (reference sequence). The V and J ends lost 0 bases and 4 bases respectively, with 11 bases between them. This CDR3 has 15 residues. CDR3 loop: CASSLVVVDYNEQFF. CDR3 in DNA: TGTGCCAGCAGCTTGGTAGTAGTAGATTACAATGAGCAGTTCTTC.

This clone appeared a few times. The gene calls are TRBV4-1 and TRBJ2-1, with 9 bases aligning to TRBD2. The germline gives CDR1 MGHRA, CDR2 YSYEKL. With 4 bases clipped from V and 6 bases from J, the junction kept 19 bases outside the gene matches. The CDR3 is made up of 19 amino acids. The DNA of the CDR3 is TGCGCCAGCAGCCTTCAGGGAGCAAGCGGGAGGTTTGGGGGCAATGAGCAGTTCTTC. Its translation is CASSLQGASGRFGGNEQFF.

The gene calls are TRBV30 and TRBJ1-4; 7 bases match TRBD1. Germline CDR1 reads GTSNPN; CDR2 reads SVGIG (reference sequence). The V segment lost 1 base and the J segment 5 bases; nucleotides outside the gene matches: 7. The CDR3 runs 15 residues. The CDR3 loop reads CAWSDLGQMNEKLFF. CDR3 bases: TGTGCCTGGAGTGACCTGGGACAGATGAATGAAAAACTGTTTTTT.

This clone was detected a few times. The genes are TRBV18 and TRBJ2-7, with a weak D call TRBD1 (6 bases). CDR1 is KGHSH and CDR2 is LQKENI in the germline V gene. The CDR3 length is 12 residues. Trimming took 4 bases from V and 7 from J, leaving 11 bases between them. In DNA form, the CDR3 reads TGTGCCAGCTCACTACAGGGAAGGGAGCAGTACTTC. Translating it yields CASSLQGREQYF.

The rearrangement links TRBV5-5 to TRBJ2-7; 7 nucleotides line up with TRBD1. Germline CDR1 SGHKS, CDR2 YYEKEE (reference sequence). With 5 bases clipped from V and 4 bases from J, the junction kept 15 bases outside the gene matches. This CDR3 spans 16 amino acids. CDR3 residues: CASSPASGQLLYEQYF. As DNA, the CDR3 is TGTGCCAGCAGTCCGGCATCGGGACAGCTCCTATACGAGCAGTACTTC.

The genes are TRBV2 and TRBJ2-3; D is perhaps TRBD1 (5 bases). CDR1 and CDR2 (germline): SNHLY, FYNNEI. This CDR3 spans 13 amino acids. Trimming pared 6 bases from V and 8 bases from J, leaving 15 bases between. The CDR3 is CASRGSPRGTQYF. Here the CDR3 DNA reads TGTGCCAGCAGGGGATCCCCTAGGGGTACGCAGTATTTT. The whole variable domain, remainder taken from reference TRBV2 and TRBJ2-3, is EPEVTQTPSHQVTQMGQEVILRCVPISNHLYFYWYRQILGQKVEFLVSFYNNEISEKSEIFDDQFSVERPDGSNFTLKIRSTKLEDSAMYFCASRGSPRGTQYFGPGTRLTVL.

DNA for the CDR3: TGCGCCAGCAGCCCAAGGACAGGGAATGATTCACCCCTCCACTTT. Protein product: CASSPRTGNDSPLHF. This chain uses TRBV5-1 with TRBJ1-6, with 8 bases fitting TRBD1. Germline-derived CDR1 and CDR2 are SGHRS and YFSETQ. J gave up 8 bases and V 4 bases, and 8 bases lay outside the gene matches. This CDR3 has 15 residues.

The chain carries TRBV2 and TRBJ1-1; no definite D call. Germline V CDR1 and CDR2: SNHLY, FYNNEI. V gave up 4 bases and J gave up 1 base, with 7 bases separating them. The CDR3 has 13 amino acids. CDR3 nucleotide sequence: TGTGCCAGCAGTGTTGAGTGGAACACTGAAGCTTTCTTT. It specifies CASSVEWNTEAFF.

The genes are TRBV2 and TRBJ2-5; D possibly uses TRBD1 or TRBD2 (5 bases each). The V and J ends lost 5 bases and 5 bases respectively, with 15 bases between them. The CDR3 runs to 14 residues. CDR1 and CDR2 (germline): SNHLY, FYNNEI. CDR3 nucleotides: TGTGCCAGCAGTATCCTAGGGGAGAGGGAGACCCAGTACTTC. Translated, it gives CASSILGERETQYF.

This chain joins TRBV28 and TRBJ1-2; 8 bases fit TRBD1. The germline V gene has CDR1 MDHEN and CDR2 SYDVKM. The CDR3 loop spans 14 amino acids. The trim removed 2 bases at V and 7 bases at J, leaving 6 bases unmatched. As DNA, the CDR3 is TGTGCCAGCAGTTTACGGCAGGGGGCGAGTGGCTACACCTTC. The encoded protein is CASSLRQGASGYTF.

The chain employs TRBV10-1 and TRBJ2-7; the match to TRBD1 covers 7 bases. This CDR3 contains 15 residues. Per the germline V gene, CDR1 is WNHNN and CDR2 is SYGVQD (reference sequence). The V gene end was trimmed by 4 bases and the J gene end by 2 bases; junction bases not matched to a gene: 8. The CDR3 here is CASSAGTALTYEQYF. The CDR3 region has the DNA TGCGCCAGCAGTGCCGGGACAGCCTTAACCTACGAGCAGTACTTC.

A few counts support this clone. The CDR3 DNA reads TGTGCCAGCAAAACAATCATATCCTACGAGCAGTACTTC. Translating it yields CASKTIISYEQYF. The chain joins TRBV28 to TRBJ2-7; D remains ambiguous. The CDR3 loop spans 13 amino acids. CDR1 and CDR2 (germline): MDHEN, SYDVKM. Trimming removed 7 bases from V and 1 base from J, with 11 bases in between. Using reference TRBV28 and TRBJ2-7 for the parts outside the CDR3, the full variable domain is DVKVTQSSRYLVKRTGEKVFLECVQDMDHENMFWYRQDPGLGLRLIYFSYDVKMKEKGDIPEGYSVSREKKERFSLILESASTNQTSMYLCASKTIISYEQYFGPGTRLTVT.

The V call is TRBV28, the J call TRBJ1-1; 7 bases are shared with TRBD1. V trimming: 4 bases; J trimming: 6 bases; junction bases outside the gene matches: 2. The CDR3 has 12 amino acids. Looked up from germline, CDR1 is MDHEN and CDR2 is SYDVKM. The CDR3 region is CASSYRGAEAFF. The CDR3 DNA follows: TGTGCCAGCAGTTACAGGGGTGCTGAAGCTTTCTTT. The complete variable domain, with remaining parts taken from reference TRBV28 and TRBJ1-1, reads DVKVTQSSRYLVKRTGEKVFLECVQDMDHENMFWYRQDPGLGLRLIYFSYDVKMKEKGDIPEGYSVSREKKERFSLILESASTNQTSMYLCASSYRGAEAFFGQGTRLTVV.

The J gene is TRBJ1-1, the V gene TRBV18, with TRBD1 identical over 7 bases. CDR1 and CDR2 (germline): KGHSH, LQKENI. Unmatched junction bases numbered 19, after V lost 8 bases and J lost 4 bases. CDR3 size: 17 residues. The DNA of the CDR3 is TGTGCCAGCACTCAGGCTAGTCAGGGGGATCTTGGCACTGAAGCTTTCTTT. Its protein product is CASTQASQGDLGTEAFF. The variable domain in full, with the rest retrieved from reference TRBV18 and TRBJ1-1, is NAGVMQNPRHLVRRRGQEARLRCSPMKGHSHVYWYRQLPEEGLKFMVYLQKENIIDESGMPKERFSAEFPKEGPSILRIQQVVRGDSAAYFCASTQASQGDLGTEAFFGQGTRLTVV.

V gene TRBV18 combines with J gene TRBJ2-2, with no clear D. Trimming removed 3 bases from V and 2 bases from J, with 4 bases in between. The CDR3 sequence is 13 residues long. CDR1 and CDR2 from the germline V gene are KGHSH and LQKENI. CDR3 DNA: TGTGCCAGCTCACCCCTTAACACCGGGGAGCTGTTTTTT. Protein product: CASSPLNTGELFF.

This CDR3 is CASSSPATNEKLFF. The CDR3 region has the DNA TGTGCCAGCAGCAGCCCTGCGACTAATGAAAAACTGTTTTTT. The chain has TRBV5-6 and TRBJ1-4, with no clear D. The CDR3 has 14 amino acids. V was cut by 4 bases and J by 2 bases, with 9 bases left in between. Germline CDR1 is SGHDT and CDR2 is YYEEEE.

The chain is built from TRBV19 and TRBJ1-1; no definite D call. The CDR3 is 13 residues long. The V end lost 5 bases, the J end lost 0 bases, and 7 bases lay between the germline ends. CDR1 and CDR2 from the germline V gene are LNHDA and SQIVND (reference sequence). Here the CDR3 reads CASSAFMNTEAFF. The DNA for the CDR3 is TGTGCCAGTAGTGCCTTTATGAACACTGAAGCTTTCTTT.

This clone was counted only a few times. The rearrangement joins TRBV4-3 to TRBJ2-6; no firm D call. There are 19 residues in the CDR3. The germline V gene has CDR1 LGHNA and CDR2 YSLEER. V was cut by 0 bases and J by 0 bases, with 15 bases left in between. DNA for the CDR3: TGCGCCAGCAGCCAAGAGTCGGGCAGGTTCTTCTCTGGGGCCAACGTCCTGACTTTC. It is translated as CASSQESGRFFSGANVLTF.

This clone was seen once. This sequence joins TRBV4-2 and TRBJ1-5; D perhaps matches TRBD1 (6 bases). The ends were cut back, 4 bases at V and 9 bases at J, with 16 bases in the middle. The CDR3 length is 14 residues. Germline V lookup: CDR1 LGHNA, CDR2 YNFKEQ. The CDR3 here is CASSLEPRQAPQHF. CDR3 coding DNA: TGTGCCAGCAGCCTAGAGCCTCGACAGGCGCCCCAGCATTTT.

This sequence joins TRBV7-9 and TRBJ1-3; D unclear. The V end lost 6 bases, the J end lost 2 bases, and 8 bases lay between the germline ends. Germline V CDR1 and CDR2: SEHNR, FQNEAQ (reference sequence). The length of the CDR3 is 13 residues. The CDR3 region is CASRGRTGNTIYF. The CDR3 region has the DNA TGTGCCAGCAGAGGAAGAACTGGAAACACCATATATTTT.

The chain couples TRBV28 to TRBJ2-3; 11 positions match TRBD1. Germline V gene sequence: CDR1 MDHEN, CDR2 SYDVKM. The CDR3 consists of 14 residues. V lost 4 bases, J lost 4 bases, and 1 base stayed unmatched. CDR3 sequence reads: CASSSGQGADTQYF. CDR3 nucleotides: TGTGCCAGCAGTTCGGGACAGGGGGCAGATACGCAGTATTTT.

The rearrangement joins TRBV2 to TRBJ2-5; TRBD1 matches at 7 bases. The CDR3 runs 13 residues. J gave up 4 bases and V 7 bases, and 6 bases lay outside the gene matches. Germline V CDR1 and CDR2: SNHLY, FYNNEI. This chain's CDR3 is CASTSHRGETQYF. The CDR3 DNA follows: TGTGCCAGCACCAGTCACAGGGGAGAGACCCAGTACTTC.

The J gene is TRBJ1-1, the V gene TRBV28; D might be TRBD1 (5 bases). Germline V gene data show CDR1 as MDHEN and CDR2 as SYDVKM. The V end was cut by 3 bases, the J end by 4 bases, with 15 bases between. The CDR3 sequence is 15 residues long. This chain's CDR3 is CASSLIGAAGTEAFF. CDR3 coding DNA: TGTGCCAGCAGTTTGATCGGGGCGGCGGGCACTGAAGCTTTCTTT.

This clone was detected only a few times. CDR3 bases: TGTGCCAGCAGTCCCGCCACAGGTGATTCAGCCCAGCATTTT. Translating it yields CASSPATGDSAQHF. This chain connects TRBV2 to TRBJ1-5, with D perhaps TRBD1 (5 bases). Per the germline V gene, CDR1 is SNHLY and CDR2 is FYNNEI. The CDR3 is 14 amino acids. V was pared by 5 bases and J by 11 bases, with 19 bases between.

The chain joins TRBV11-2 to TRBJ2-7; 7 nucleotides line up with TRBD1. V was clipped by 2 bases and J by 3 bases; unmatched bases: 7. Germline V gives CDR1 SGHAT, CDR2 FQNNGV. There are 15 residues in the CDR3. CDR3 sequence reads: CASSLSGQEIYEQYF. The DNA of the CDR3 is TGTGCCAGCAGCTTATCTGGACAGGAGATCTACGAGCAGTACTTC.

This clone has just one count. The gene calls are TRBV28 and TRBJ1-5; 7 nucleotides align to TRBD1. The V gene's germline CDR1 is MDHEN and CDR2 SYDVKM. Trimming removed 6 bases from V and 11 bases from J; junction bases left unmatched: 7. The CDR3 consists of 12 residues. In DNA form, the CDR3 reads TGTGCCAGCAGAACACCAACAGGGGCCCAGCATTTT. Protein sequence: CASRTPTGAQHF.

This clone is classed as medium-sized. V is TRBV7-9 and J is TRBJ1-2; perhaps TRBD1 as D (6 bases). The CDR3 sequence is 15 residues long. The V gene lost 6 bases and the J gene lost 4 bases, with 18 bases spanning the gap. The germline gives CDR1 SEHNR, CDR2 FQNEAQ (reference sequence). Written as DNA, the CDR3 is TGTGCCAGCAGTCCCCTCAACAGGGATGGCTATGGCTACACCTTC. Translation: CASSPLNRDGYGYTF.

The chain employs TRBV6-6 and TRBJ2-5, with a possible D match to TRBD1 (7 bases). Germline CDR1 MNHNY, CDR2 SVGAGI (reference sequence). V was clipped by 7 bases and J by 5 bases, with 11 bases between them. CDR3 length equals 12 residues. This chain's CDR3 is CASNSGGETQYF. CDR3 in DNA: TGTGCCAGCAATTCAGGGGGGGAGACCCAGTACTTC.

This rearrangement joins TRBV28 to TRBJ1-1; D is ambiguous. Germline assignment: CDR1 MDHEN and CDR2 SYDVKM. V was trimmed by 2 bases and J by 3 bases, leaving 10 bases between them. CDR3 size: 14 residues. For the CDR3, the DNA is TGTGCCAGCAGTTTAAGAGGCGGGTACACTGAAGCTTTCTTT. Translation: CASSLRGGYTEAFF.

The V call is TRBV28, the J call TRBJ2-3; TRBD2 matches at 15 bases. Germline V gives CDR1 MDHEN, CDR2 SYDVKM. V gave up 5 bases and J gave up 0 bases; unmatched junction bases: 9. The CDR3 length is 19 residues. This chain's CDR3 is CASSPPGLAGGSSTDTQYF. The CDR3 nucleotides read TGTGCCAGCAGTCCACCGGGACTAGCGGGGGGATCTAGCACAGATACGCAGTATTTT.